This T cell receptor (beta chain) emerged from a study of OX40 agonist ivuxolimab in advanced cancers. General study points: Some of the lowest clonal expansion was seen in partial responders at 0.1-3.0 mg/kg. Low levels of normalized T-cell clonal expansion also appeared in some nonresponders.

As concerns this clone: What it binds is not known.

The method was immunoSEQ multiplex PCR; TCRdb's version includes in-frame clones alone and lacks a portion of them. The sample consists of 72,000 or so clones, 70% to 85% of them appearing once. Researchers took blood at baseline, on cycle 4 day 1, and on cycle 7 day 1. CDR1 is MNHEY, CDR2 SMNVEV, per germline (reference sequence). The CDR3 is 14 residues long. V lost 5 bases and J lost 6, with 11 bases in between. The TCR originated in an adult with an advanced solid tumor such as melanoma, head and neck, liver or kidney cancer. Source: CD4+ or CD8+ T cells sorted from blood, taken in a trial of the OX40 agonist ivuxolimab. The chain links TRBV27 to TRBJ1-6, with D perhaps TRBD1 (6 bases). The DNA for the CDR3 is TGTGCCAGCAGTCCGCCCAGGGGTAATTCACCCCTCCACTTT. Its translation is CASSPPRGNSPLHF.